This T cell receptor (beta chain) came from a study of CD8+ T cells in alopecia areata. The study, taken as a whole, reports: Scalp sample data also include resident alphabeta T cells from normal skin. Especially in alopecia totalis/universalis, lesional scalp showed greater clonality than normal scalp did. The treated group had a single nonresponder, limiting CD8+ expansion-response conclusions.

For this clone: What it binds is not known.

Isolated RNA was reverse transcribed into cDNA used as the sequencing template. Assay used: immunoSEQ multiplex PCR; TCRdb lists only in-frame clones, some missing. This sample has some 130,000 clones, with around 56% found just once. Treatment described: oral pan-JAK inhibitor, 5-10 mg twice daily. The germline V and J ends were trimmed by 3 bases and 7 bases, with 9 bases remaining between them. The CDR3 has 12 residues. The germline gives CDR1 GTSNPN, CDR2 SVGIG (reference sequence). The receptor's source is a human donor with alopecia areata. The sequences come from CD4+ T cells sorted from blood, collected at week 4, from a patient treated with tofacitinib. V usage is TRBV30 and J usage is TRBJ2-2, with D perhaps matching TRBD1 (6 bases). In DNA form, the CDR3 reads TGTGCCTGGAGCGGACAGTACGGGGAGCTGTTTTTT. Amino acid sequence: CAWSGQYGELFF.